This TCR beta chain is drawn from a study of T cell repertoires in cytomegalovirus infection. The wider study: Indications of both CMV infection and matching HLA type were provided by public TCR beta signatures. Study-wide findings and caveats: Cumulative frequency (of public TCR beta family members) identified carriers of CMV plus the relevant HLA. HLA-C-restricted CMV clonotypes gave the most frequent clonotype in two of eight donors.

About this clonotype itself: Its antigen remains unknown.

Each CDR3 protein gets one entry after TCRdb re-called the reads with MiXCR. Of around 450,000 distinct CDR3 sequences listed, roughly a third were seen once; the top ten hold roughly an eighth. Germline-derived CDR1 and CDR2 are ENHRY and SYGVKD. With 3 bases removed from V and 0 bases from J, the gap between germline ends came to 10 bases. The length of the CDR3 is 15 residues. The specimen was PBMCs. This chain connects TRBV10-3 to TRBJ2-3, with D unclear. The sequence was collected from a human donor in good health (CMV status not recorded). Some clones in this sample may be carry-over from other donors' samples. The CDR3 loop reads CAISERQPSTDTQYF. The CDR3 DNA reads TGTGCCATCAGTGAACGCCAGCCTAGCACAGATACGCAGTATTTT.